The entry that follows covers one T cell receptor beta chain sequence. The antigen remains undetermined. The sample originates from a study of identical twins. General study points: Twin pairs' shared out-of-frame alpha sequences were enriched in low generation probability.

A single record per CDR3 protein comes from TCRdb applying MiXCR to the 5' RACE reads. Here the sample spans just over 450,000 distinct CDR3 sequences, 13% to 15% being singletons. These data also formed part of another study, on yellow fever vaccine responses in identical twins.

What was sequenced was CD4+ T cells sorted from blood. The TCR originated in a woman between 18 and 29 years old in good health.

In DNA form, the CDR3 reads TGTGCCAGCAGGCGGGGACAGTTAGGATGGGAGACCCAGTACTTC. Amino acids: CASRRGQLGWETQYF. The chain links TRBV12-3 or TRBV12-4 to TRBJ2-5; tentatively, D is TRBD1 (7 bases). The V gene lost 6 bases and the J gene lost 5 bases, with 19 bases spanning the gap. This CDR3 is built from 15 residues.